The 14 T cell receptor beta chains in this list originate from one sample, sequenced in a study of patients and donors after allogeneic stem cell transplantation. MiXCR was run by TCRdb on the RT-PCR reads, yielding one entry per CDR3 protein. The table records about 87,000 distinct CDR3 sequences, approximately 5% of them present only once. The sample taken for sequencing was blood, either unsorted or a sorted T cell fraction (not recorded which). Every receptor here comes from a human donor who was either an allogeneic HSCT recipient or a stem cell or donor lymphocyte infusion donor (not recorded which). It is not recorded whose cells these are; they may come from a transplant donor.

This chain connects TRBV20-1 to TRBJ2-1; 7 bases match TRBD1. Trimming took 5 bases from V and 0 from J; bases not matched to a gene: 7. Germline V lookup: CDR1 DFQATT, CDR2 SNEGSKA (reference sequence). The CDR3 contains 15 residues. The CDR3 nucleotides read TGCAGTGCTCATAAGACAGGGAGCTCCTACAATGAGCAGTTCTTC. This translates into CSAHKTGSSYNEQFF.

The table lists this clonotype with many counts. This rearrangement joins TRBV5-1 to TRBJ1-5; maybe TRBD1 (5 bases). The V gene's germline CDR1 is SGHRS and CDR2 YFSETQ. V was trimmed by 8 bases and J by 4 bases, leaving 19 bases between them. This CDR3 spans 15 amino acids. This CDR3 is CASTPGTDMNQPQHF. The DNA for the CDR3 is TGCGCCAGTACCCCCGGGACGGACATGAATCAGCCCCAGCATTTT.

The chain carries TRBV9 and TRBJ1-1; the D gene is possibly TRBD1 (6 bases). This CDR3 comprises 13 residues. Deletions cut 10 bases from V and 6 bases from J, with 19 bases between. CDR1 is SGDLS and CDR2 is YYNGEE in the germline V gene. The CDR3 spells CACRPITGPEAFF. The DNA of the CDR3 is TGTGCCTGCCGACCGATTACAGGGCCTGAAGCTTTCTTT.

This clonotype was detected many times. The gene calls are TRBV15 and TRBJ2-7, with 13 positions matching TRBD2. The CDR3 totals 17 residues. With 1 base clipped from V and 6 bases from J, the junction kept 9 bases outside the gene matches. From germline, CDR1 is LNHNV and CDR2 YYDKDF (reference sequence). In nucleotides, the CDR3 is TGTGCCACCAGCAGAGTCCCTGGACTAGCGGGAGTGGGCGAGCAGTACTTC. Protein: CATSRVPGLAGVGEQYF.

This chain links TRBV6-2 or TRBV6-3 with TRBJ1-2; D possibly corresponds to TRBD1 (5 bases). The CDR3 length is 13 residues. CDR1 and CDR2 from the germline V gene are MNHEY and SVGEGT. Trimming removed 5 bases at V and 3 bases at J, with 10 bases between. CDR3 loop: CASSPEGDYGYTF. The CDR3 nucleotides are TGTGCCAGCAGTCCGGAAGGGGACTATGGCTACACCTTC.

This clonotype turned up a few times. The DNA for the CDR3 is TGCAGTGCGGCCCGGACAGAGAATTCACCCCTCCACTTT. As protein: CSAARTENSPLHF. The chain has TRBV20-1 and TRBJ1-6; weak D call: TRBD1 (6 bases). The V gene's germline CDR1 is DFQATT and CDR2 SNEGSKA (reference sequence). This CDR3 has 13 amino acids. Trimming cost V 6 bases and J 7 bases, with 13 bases left between them.

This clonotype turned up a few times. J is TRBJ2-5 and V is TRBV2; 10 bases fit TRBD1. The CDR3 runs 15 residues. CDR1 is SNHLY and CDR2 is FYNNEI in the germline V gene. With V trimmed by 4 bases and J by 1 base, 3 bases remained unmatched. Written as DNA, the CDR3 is TGTGCCAGCAGTGGGGGACAGGGGCCCCAAGAGACCCAGTACTTC. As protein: CASSGGQGPQETQYF.

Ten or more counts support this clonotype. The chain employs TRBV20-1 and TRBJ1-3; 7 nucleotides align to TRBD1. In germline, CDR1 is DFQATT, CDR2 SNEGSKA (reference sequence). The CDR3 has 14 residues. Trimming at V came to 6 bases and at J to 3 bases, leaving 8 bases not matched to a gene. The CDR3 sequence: CSAMTGSGGNTIYF. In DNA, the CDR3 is TGCAGTGCCATGACAGGGTCGGGTGGAAACACCATATATTTT.

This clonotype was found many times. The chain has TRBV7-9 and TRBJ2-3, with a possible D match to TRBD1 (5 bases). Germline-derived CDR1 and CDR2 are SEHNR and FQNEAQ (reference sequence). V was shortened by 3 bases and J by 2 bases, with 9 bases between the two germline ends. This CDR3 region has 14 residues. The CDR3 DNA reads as TGTGCCAGCAGCTTTGGACAAACCACAGATACGCAGTATTTT. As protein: CASSFGQTTDTQYF.

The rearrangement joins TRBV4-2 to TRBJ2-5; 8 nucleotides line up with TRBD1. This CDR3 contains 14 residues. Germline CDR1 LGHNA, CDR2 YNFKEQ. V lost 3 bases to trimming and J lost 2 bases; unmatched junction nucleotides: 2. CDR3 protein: CASSHGQGQETQYF. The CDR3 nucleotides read TGTGCCAGCAGCCACGGACAGGGACAAGAGACCCAGTACTTC.

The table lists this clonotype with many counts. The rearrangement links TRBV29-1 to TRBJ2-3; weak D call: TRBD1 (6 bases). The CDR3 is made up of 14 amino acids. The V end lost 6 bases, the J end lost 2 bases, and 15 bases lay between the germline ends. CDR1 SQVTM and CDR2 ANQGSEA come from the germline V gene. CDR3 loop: CSVTQRDTTDTQYF. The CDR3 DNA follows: TGCAGCGTCACTCAACGGGACACCACAGATACGCAGTATTTT.

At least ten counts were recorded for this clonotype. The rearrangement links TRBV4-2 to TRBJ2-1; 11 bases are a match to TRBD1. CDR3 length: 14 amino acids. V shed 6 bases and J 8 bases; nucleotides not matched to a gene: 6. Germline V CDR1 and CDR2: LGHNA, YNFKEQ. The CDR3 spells CASSRTGGMDEQFF. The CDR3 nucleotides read TGTGCCAGCAGTAGGACAGGGGGCATGGATGAGCAGTTCTTC.

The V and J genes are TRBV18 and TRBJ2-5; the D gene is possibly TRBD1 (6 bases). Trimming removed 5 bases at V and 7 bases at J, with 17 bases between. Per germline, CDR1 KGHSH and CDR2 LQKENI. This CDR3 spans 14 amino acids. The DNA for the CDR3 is TGTGCCAGCTCAAGCGAAACAGGGATTTGGACCCAGTACTTC. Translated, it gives CASSSETGIWTQYF.

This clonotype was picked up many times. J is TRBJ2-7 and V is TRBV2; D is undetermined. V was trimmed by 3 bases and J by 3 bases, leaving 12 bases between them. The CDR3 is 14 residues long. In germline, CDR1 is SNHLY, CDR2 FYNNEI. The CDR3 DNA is TGTGCCAGCAGTGATGTGGGAACTGACTACGAGCAGTACTTC. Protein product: CASSDVGTDYEQYF.